Sequencing of this T cell receptor (beta chain) was carried out in a study of blood T cell repertoires in COVID-19. The junction had 8 bases not matched to a gene; V was cut back by 10 bases and J by 3 bases. From germline, CDR1 is MNHEY and CDR2 SVGAGI. This CDR3 region has 14 residues. A PCR-confirmed or clinician-diagnosed COVID-19 case had contacted exposed participants within 2 weeks of entry. Profiled with immunoSEQ multiplex PCR; TCRdb holds only in-frame clones, not every one. The table shows about 320,000 clones, with 90% occurring only once. The TCR sequence derives from a woman younger than 45 who had been exposed to COVID-19. The specimen was PBMCs or T cells enriched from blood (not recorded which). The chain links TRBV6-5 to TRBJ2-3, with 9 bases that match TRBD1. The CDR3 loop reads CATVRDRETDTQYF. DNA for the CDR3: TGTGCCACCGTCCGGGACAGGGAGACAGATACGCAGTATTTT.